The rows below give T cell receptor beta chains drawn from one sample of a study of T cells in Graves' hyperthyroidism and ophthalmopathy. In TCRdb, the multiplex PCR reads were re-called with MiXCR into one record per CDR3 protein. Of 530,000 or so distinct CDR3 sequences listed, around 24% are singletons. Sequenced sample: blood. The receptors derive from a woman in her 30s with Graves' ophthalmopathy. Both conserved end residues are part of each CDR3. The order of the fields is J gene, D gene, V gene, clone size, CDR3 protein, CDR3 DNA. The D gene is left open where the match is weak. Expanded clones are given a class, and other clones once, few, many or no size at all.

>TRBJ1-1|TRBD1|TRBV6-5|NA
CASSFPQGGIRDTEAFF
TGTGCCAGCAGTTTCCCCCAGGGGGGTATTAGAGACACTGAAGCTTTCTTT
>TRBJ1-2|NA|TRBV6-2/TRBV6-3|NA
CASSPPPPGGLLYGYTF
TGTGCCAGCTCGCCTCCCCCGCCGGGGGGGCTCCTCTATGGCTACACCTTC
>TRBJ1-5|NA|TRBV15|many
CATSRDGRFQPQHF
TGTGCCACCAGCAGAGATGGCAGGTTTCAGCCCCAGCATTTT
>TRBJ2-2|NA|TRBV4-1|few
CASSRALDGVANTGELFF
TGCGCCAGCAGCCGAGCGCTGGACGGGGTCGCGAACACCGGGGAGCTGTTTTTT
>TRBJ2-7|TRBD1|TRBV19|few
CASSWGTGYYEQYF
TGTGCCAGTAGTTGGGGGACAGGTTACTACGAGCAGTACTTC
>TRBJ1-2|TRBD1|TRBV11-2|many
CASSYGTGWGYTF
TGTGCCAGCAGCTACGGGACAGGGTGGGGCTACACCTTC
>TRBJ1-2|TRBD1|TRBV7-2|many
CASSLSGTGVGGYTF
TGTGCCAGCAGCTTATCGGGGACAGGGGTCGGTGGCTACACCTTC
>TRBJ2-7|NA|TRBV7-2|few
CASSQRREQYF
TGTGCCAGCAGCCAGAGACGCGAGCAGTACTTC
>TRBJ1-1|NA|TRBV19|many
CASSTWDLTHTEAFF
TGTGCCAGTAGTACGTGGGATCTTACTCACACTGAAGCTTTCTTT
>TRBJ2-2|TRBD2|TRBV19|few
CASTSGTSESPHTGELFF
TGTGCCAGTACATCCGGGACTAGCGAAAGCCCCCACACCGGGGAGCTGTTTTTT
>TRBJ1-1|NA|TRBV7-3|NA
CASSMLRDTDAFF
TGTGCCAGCAGCATGCTACGGGACACTGATGCTTTCTTT
>TRBJ1-5|NA|TRBV4-1|few
CASSQEVGAREDQPQHF
TGCGCCAGCAGCCAAGAAGTCGGGGCCAGGGAGGATCAGCCCCAGCATTTT
>TRBJ2-2|NA|TRBV20-1|many
CSDRGGGGTGELFF
TGCAGTGACAGAGGAGGGGGTGGGACCGGGGAGCTGTTTTTT
>TRBJ1-1|TRBD1|TRBV6-5|many
CASLGQFTEAFF
TGTGCCAGCTTGGGACAGTTCACTGAAGCTTTCTTT
>TRBJ2-7|NA|TRBV11-2|many
CASSLEVVRSSYEQYF
TGTGCCAGCAGCTTAGAAGTGGTCCGTAGCTCCTACGAGCAGTACTTC
>TRBJ1-1|NA|TRBV11-2|few
CASSRTALNTEAFF
TGTGCCAGCAGCAGGACAGCGTTAAACACTGAAGCTTTCTTT
>TRBJ1-5|NA|TRBV7-9|few
CASSPGGFDQPQHF
TGTGCCAGCAGCCCTGGGGGATTCGATCAGCCCCAGCATTTT
>TRBJ2-1|TRBD1|TRBV19|many
CASSMDRAINEQFF
TGTGCCAGTAGTATGGACAGGGCAATTAATGAGCAGTTCTTC
>TRBJ2-2|NA|TRBV20-1|few
CSAVSRNTGELFF
TGCAGTGCGGTCAGCAGGAACACCGGGGAGCTGTTTTTT
>TRBJ2-7|NA|TRBV11-3|many
CASSSGGGEQYF
TGTGCCAGCAGCTCAGGCGGCGGCGAGCAGTACTTC
>TRBJ1-2|TRBD1|TRBV11-1|NA
CASSFRTGANADYGYTF
TGTGCCAGCAGCTTCCGGACAGGCGCTAACGCGGACTATGGCTACACCTTC
>TRBJ1-1|TRBD1|TRBV2|many
CASSGNTGAWTEAFF
TGTGCCAGCAGTGGGAACACAGGGGCCTGGACTGAAGCTTTCTTT